Below are 16 T cell receptor beta chains sequenced from a single sample in a study of T cells in Graves' hyperthyroidism and ophthalmopathy. From RNA transcripts, TCR beta CDR3 regions were amplified. RT-PCR in the first round (using the HTBI primer set) targeted the TCR CDR3. TCRdb used MiXCR to reprocess the multiplex PCR reads, holding one entry per CDR3 protein. Among a few hundred thousand distinct CDR3 sequences listed, 14% to 15% were seen once. Specimen: blood. These TCRs come from a woman younger than 45 with Graves' hyperthyroidism.

The chain carries TRBV7-2 and TRBJ2-2, with 10 bases lining up with TRBD1. The V and J ends lost 4 bases and 4 bases, in that order; junction bases with no gene match: 3. Germline V gene lookup returns CDR1 SGHTA and CDR2 FQGNSA. The CDR3 is made up of 15 amino acids. The CDR3 sequence: CASSSRQGATGELFF. In nucleotides, the CDR3 is TGTGCCAGCAGCTCAAGACAGGGGGCCACCGGGGAGCTGTTTTTT.

This clonotype was seen more than once but under ten times. The chain combines TRBV10-1 with TRBJ1-5; tentatively, D is TRBD1 (5 bases). V was trimmed by 0 bases and J by 11 bases, leaving 11 bases between them. This CDR3 is built from 13 residues. In germline, CDR1 is WNHNN, CDR2 SYGVQD (reference sequence). The CDR3 DNA reads as TGCGCCAGCAGTGAGTCGCCTTGGGGGGCCCAGCATTTT. It translates to CASSESPWGAQHF.

The rearrangement uses TRBV5-5 and TRBJ1-5; D uncertain. V shed 4 bases and J shed 6 bases, with 17 bases lying between them. The V gene's germline CDR1 is SGHKS and CDR2 YYEKEE (reference sequence). The CDR3 loop spans 15 amino acids. The CDR3 bases are TGTGCCAGCAGCCTACGGGGTTGGGGTACTCAGCCCCAGCATTTT. Encoded protein: CASSLRGWGTQPQHF.

There are many counts of this clonotype. The rearrangement joins TRBV20-1 to TRBJ1-4; D uncertain. V was trimmed by 0 bases and J by 9 bases, leaving 5 bases between them. This CDR3 is built from 11 residues. Germline V CDR1 and CDR2: DFQATT, SNEGSKA (reference sequence). CDR3 DNA sequence: TGCAGTGCTAGAGAGGCTCAAAAACTGTTTTTT. This sequence encodes CSAREAQKLFF.

Only a few counts were recorded for this clonotype. The V gene is TRBV6-2 or TRBV6-3, the J gene TRBJ2-5; no reliable D call. Deletions cut 5 bases from V and 5 bases from J, with 15 bases between. CDR1 and CDR2 from the germline V gene are MNHEY and SVGEGT. The CDR3 is 14 amino acids. The CDR3 DNA sequence: TGTGCCAGCAGTGGAGATTACTTGTGGGAGACCCAGTACTTC. It specifies CASSGDYLWETQYF.

This clonotype was counted at least ten times. The chain recombines TRBV27 with TRBJ1-1; possible D gene TRBD1, 6 bases. The V end lost 2 bases, the J end lost 4 bases, and 14 bases lay between the germline ends. Germline V gene data show CDR1 as MNHEY and CDR2 as SMNVEV (reference sequence). This CDR3 contains 15 residues. The CDR3 nucleotides are TGTGCCAGCAGTTTACGCGGGGGCTTCGGCACTGAAGCTTTCTTT. Its protein is CASSLRGGFGTEAFF.

This clonotype came up many times. This sequence joins TRBV10-3 and TRBJ1-4; 9 positions agree with TRBD1. The CDR3 loop spans 17 amino acids. Germline CDR1 ENHRY, CDR2 SYGVKD. The V and J ends lost 6 bases and 0 bases, in that order; junction bases with no gene match: 8. CDR3 bases: TGTGCCATCAGGCCGGGACAGGGAACAGCAACTAATGAAAAACTGTTTTTT. It is translated as CAIRPGQGTATNEKLFF.

This clonotype was found many times. V gene TRBV28 combines with J gene TRBJ2-5; 8 bases align to TRBD2. This CDR3 region has 16 residues. Trimming took 5 bases from V and 1 from J; bases not matched to a gene: 9. The germline V gene has CDR1 MDHEN and CDR2 SYDVKM. The CDR3 sequence is CASSPTGGVGQETQYF. The CDR3 DNA follows: TGTGCCAGCAGTCCGACGGGGGGGGTCGGCCAAGAGACCCAGTACTTC.

This clonotype was detected a few times. V usage is TRBV27 and J usage is TRBJ2-1, with D unclear. With 9 bases removed from V and 2 bases from J, the gap between germline ends came to 11 bases. CDR1 and CDR2 from the germline V gene are MNHEY and SMNVEV (reference sequence). This CDR3 contains 13 residues. CDR3 bases: TGTGCCAGTAGGAGCGCACCCTACAATGAGCAGTTCTTC. Translation: CASRSAPYNEQFF.

Ten or more counts support this clonotype. The V and J genes are TRBV18 and TRBJ1-3; possibly TRBD1 for D (5 bases). This CDR3 has 16 amino acids. V lost 2 bases and J 0 bases, leaving 11 bases between the germline ends. Per the germline V gene, CDR1 is KGHSH and CDR2 is LQKENI. The CDR3 here is CASSPSQASSGNTIYF. The CDR3, as DNA: TGTGCCAGCTCACCATCACAGGCGAGCTCTGGAAACACCATATATTTT.

The genes are TRBV9 and TRBJ2-2, with D tentatively TRBD1 or TRBD2 (7 bases each). There are 17 residues in the CDR3. Trimming left V 0 bases short and J 7 bases short, with 19 bases between. Per germline, CDR1 SGDLS and CDR2 YYNGEE. CDR3 nucleotides: TGTGCCAGCAGCGTAGCTGCAGGGGGGGTTTTGGGCGGGGAGCTGTTTTTT. Its translation: CASSVAAGGVLGGELFF. The entire variable domain, with the rest obtained from reference TRBV9 and TRBJ2-2, is as follows: DSGVTQTPKHLITATGQRVTLRCSPRSGDLSVYWYQQSLDQGLQFLIQYYNGEERAKGNILERFSAQQFPDLHSELNLSSLELGDSALYFCASSVAAGGVLGGELFFGEGSRLTVL.

This clonotype was counted a few times. The chain uses TRBV6-2 or TRBV6-3 and TRBJ2-2, with D hard to call. CDR3 length: 13 residues. Germline CDR1 reads MNHEY; CDR2 reads SVGEGT. Trimming removed 5 bases from V and 6 bases from J, with 10 bases in between. The CDR3 spells CASSGRGAGELFF. DNA of the CDR3: TGTGCCAGCAGTGGACGTGGGGCCGGGGAGCTGTTTTTT.

The gene calls are TRBV6-1 and TRBJ2-7; 11 positions agree with TRBD2. Germline assignment: CDR1 MNHNS and CDR2 SASEGT. The CDR3 consists of 17 residues. V was clipped by 6 bases and J by 0 bases; unmatched bases: 10. The CDR3 coding sequence is TGTGCCAGCAGAAAAACTAGCGGGAGATCGAGCTCCTACGAGCAGTACTTC. Encoded protein: CASRKTSGRSSSYEQYF.

This clonotype was found many times. The gene calls are TRBV18 and TRBJ2-3; D is undetermined. V lost 3 bases to trimming and J lost 6 bases, with 16 bases between them. This CDR3 is 15 amino acids long. Germline V gene sequence: CDR1 KGHSH, CDR2 LQKENI. CDR3 in DNA: TGTGCCAGCTCACCCAAAGACGTAGCCAGGGATACGCAGTATTTT. This gives the protein CASSPKDVARDTQYF.

The chain links TRBV6-2 or TRBV6-3 to TRBJ2-7; 8 bases fit TRBD2. Germline assignment: CDR1 MNHEY and CDR2 SVGEGT. The CDR3 has 14 amino acids. The J segment lost 7 bases and the V segment lost 8 bases, leaving 13 bases of the junction unmatched. CDR3 sequence reads: CASLEPGLGWEQYF. The CDR3 DNA is TGTGCCAGCCTGGAACCGGGACTAGGTTGGGAGCAGTACTTC.

V is TRBV25-1 and J is TRBJ2-2; TRBD2 matches 10 bases. V lost 1 base, J lost 7 bases, and 12 bases stayed unmatched. The CDR3 runs 18 residues. Germline V gives CDR1 MGHDK, CDR2 SYGVNS. In DNA form, the CDR3 reads TGTGCCAGCAGTGAATTAGTAGTAGCGGGAGGTAACTACGGGGAGCTGTTTTTT. Its protein product is CASSELVVAGGNYGELFF.